Following are 29 T cell receptor beta chains from one sample sequenced in a study of T cell changes during pregnancy in multiple sclerosis. Measured with immunoSEQ multiplex PCR; TCRdb has only the in-frame clones, and not every one. The table lists about 68,000 clones, roughly 89% of them singletons. Sample: peripheral blood, taken in the second trimester of pregnancy. These receptors all come from a female donor with multiple sclerosis, enrolled in a pregnancy study.

This chain connects TRBV5-1 to TRBJ1-2; 9 nucleotides line up with TRBD1. V shed 0 bases and J 6 bases; nucleotides not matched to a gene: 0. Germline CDR1 and CDR2: SGHRS and YFSETQ. The CDR3 contains 13 residues. The CDR3 region has the DNA TGCGCCAGCAGCTTGGGGACAGGGGATGGCTACACCTTC. It translates to CASSLGTGDGYTF.

The CDR3 DNA reads as TGTGCCTGCCACCGGCGGGGCTCCCAAGAGACCCAGTACTTC. Amino acids: CACHRRGSQETQYF. The chain uses TRBV30 and TRBJ2-5, with D perhaps matching TRBD2 (6 bases). Germline lookup yields CDR1 GTSNPN and CDR2 SVGIG (reference sequence). The CDR3 consists of 14 residues. V was pared by 6 bases and J by 1 base, with 15 bases between. The complete variable domain, with remaining parts taken from reference TRBV30 and TRBJ2-5, reads SQTIHQWPATLVQPVGSPLSLECTVEGTSNPNLYWYRQAAGRGLQLLFYSVGIGQISSEVPQNLSASRPQDRQFILSSKKLLLSDSGFYLCACHRRGSQETQYFGPGTRLLVL.

This chain joins TRBV19 and TRBJ2-5, with a weak D call TRBD2 (6 bases). This CDR3 is built from 14 residues. CDR1 is LNHDA, CDR2 SQIVND, per germline (reference sequence). V lost 5 bases and J 7 bases, leaving 17 bases between the germline ends. In nucleotides, the CDR3 is TGTGCCAGTAGTGTCGGGACTGGGCTGGGGACCCAGTACTTC. Its protein is CASSVGTGLGTQYF.

The chain uses TRBV7-2 and TRBJ2-7; the D is unclear. CDR1 is SGHTA, CDR2 FQGNSA, per germline. CDR3 length: 15 residues. V lost 2 bases to trimming and J lost 3 bases, with 14 bases between them. CDR3 bases: TGTGCCAGCAGCTTACGAGCTCGGTCCGTCTACGAGCAGTACTTC. It encodes CASSLRARSVYEQYF. Complete variable domain (other parts from reference TRBV7-2 and TRBJ2-7): GAGVSQSPSNKVTEKGKDVELRCDPISGHTALYWYRQSLGQGLEFLIYFQGNSAPDKSGLPSDRFSAERTGGSVSTLTIQRTQQEDSAVYLCASSLRARSVYEQYFGPGTRLTVT.

The chain employs TRBV14 and TRBJ1-1, with D unresolved. The CDR3 loop spans 13 amino acids. V lost 4 bases and J lost 1, with 7 bases in between. Germline V gene lookup returns CDR1 SGHDN and CDR2 FVKESK. In DNA, the CDR3 is TGTGCCAGCAGCCGCACAGCGAACACTGAAGCTTTCTTT. Translation: CASSRTANTEAFF.

The J gene is TRBJ1-4, the V gene TRBV30, with 7 positions matching TRBD1. Germline V gene sequence: CDR1 GTSNPN, CDR2 SVGIG (reference sequence). The CDR3 loop spans 13 amino acids. Germline trimming cut 2 bases from V and 5 bases from J; bases unmatched to any gene: 2. In nucleotides, the CDR3 is TGTGCCTGGAGTTTCAGGGGGAATGAAAAACTGTTTTTT. Its protein is CAWSFRGNEKLFF.

The CDR3: CASSQEARGFTEAFF. DNA of the CDR3: TGCGCCAGCAGCCAAGAAGCCAGGGGATTCACTGAAGCTTTCTTT. The J gene is TRBJ1-1, the V gene TRBV4-3; a weak D match, TRBD1 (6 bases). The CDR3 extends over 15 amino acids. Germline CDR1 reads LGHNA; CDR2 reads YSLEER. V was shortened by 0 bases and J by 4 bases, with 12 bases between the two germline ends.

V usage is TRBV4-2 and J usage is TRBJ1-2, with D possibly being TRBD1 (6 bases). V was clipped by 4 bases and J by 4 bases, with 16 bases between them. The CDR3 totals 15 residues. CDR1 and CDR2 from the germline V gene are LGHNA and YNFKEQ. CDR3 in amino acids: CASSRERGSIYGYTF. The CDR3 nucleotides are TGTGCCAGCAGCCGAGAGAGGGGGTCAATCTATGGCTACACCTTC.

V and J are TRBV11-2 and TRBJ2-1; D remains unclear. The germline V gene encodes CDR1 SGHAT and CDR2 FQNNGV. The V and J ends lost 1 base and 1 base respectively, with 5 bases between them. The CDR3 is 14 amino acids. CDR3 region: CASSLAGSYNEQFF. CDR3 sequence (DNA): TGTGCCAGCAGCTTAGCCGGGTCCTACAATGAGCAGTTCTTC.

The chain joins TRBV6-5 to TRBJ1-3; weak D call: TRBD1 (5 bases). The CDR3 sequence is 14 residues long. V was clipped by 7 bases and J by 4 bases, with 14 bases between them. CDR1 is MNHEY, CDR2 SVGAGI, per germline. The CDR3 spells CASTGGLTGNTIYF. CDR3 coding DNA: TGTGCCAGCACGGGGGGACTAACCGGAAACACCATATATTTT.

The chain joins TRBV30 to TRBJ1-1, with TRBD1 matching 7 bases. The J segment lost 8 bases and the V segment lost 2 bases, leaving 8 bases of the junction unmatched. Germline V gene lookup returns CDR1 GTSNPN and CDR2 SVGIG (reference sequence). The CDR3 extends over 13 amino acids. CDR3 protein: CAWSRGRPGEAFF. DNA for the CDR3: TGTGCCTGGAGTAGGGGGCGCCCGGGGGAAGCTTTCTTT. Full variable domain (remainder filled in from reference TRBV30 and TRBJ1-1): SQTIHQWPATLVQPVGSPLSLECTVEGTSNPNLYWYRQAAGRGLQLLFYSVGIGQISSEVPQNLSASRPQDRQFILSSKKLLLSDSGFYLCAWSRGRPGEAFFGQGTRLTVV.

This clone was recorded only once. This chain links TRBV5-1 with TRBJ1-1; 9 bases are shared with TRBD1. The CDR3 covers 17 residues. Trimming took 4 bases from V and 1 from J; bases not matched to a gene: 11. From germline, CDR1 is SGHRS and CDR2 YFSETQ. CDR3 in DNA: TGCGCCAGCAGCGTCAGGACAGGGGCCGCTAGGAACACTGAAGCTTTCTTT. Protein sequence: CASSVRTGAARNTEAFF.

The V call is TRBV10-3, the J call TRBJ1-5; TRBD1 is a possible D gene (5 bases). The germline gives CDR1 ENHRY, CDR2 SYGVKD. V was pared by 2 bases and J by 4 bases, with 12 bases between. The CDR3 extends over 15 amino acids. The CDR3 DNA is TGTGCCATCAGTGAGGGAGGAGGGACTAATCAGCCCCAGCATTTT. This translates into CAISEGGGTNQPQHF.

The chain couples TRBV5-1 to TRBJ2-3; 8 positions agree with TRBD1. This CDR3 spans 15 amino acids. Germline values: CDR1 SGHRS, CDR2 YFSETQ. Germline trimming cut 4 bases from V and 4 bases from J; bases unmatched to any gene: 8. CDR3 in amino acids: CASSPGGQGPDTQYF. DNA of the CDR3: TGCGCCAGCAGCCCCGGCGGACAGGGTCCAGATACGCAGTATTTT.

This chain joins TRBV5-5 and TRBJ2-7; D is undetermined. Per germline, CDR1 SGHKS and CDR2 YYEKEE (reference sequence). V was shortened by 4 bases and J by 5 bases, with 16 bases between the two germline ends. This CDR3 spans 14 amino acids. CDR3 DNA: TGTGCCAGCAGCGAACTAAGCCAGAGGAACGAGCAGTACTTC. It specifies CASSELSQRNEQYF.

This chain uses TRBV9 with TRBJ2-5, with D possibly being TRBD2 (5 bases). V was trimmed by 0 bases and J by 2 bases, leaving 17 bases between them. This CDR3 has 17 amino acids. Germline V gene sequence: CDR1 SGDLS, CDR2 YYNGEE. CDR3 DNA: TGTGCCAGCAGCGTAGGGGCGGGTCTCCTCCTTCAAGAGACCCAGTACTTC. Translating it yields CASSVGAGLLLQETQYF.

The chain carries TRBV6-5 and TRBJ2-6; D gene ambiguous. Germline V gives CDR1 MNHEY, CDR2 SVGAGI. This CDR3 comprises 16 residues. V lost 0 bases and J lost 4, with 10 bases in between. The CDR3 loop is CASSYSSGSGANVLTF. The CDR3 DNA follows: TGTGCCAGCAGTTACTCATCCGGGTCAGGGGCCAACGTCCTGACTTTC.

This CDR3 reads CAWSLTLNTEAFF. Written as DNA, the CDR3 is TGTGCCTGGAGTTTAACTCTGAACACTGAAGCTTTCTTT. The V gene is TRBV30, the J gene TRBJ1-1, with D unclear. The CDR3 covers 13 residues. V was trimmed by 2 bases and J by 0 bases, leaving 7 bases between them. CDR1 is GTSNPN, CDR2 SVGIG, per germline (reference sequence).

V and J are TRBV4-1 and TRBJ1-6, with 8 bases aligning to TRBD1. From germline, CDR1 is MGHRA and CDR2 YSYEKL. The J segment lost 0 bases and the V segment lost 4 bases, leaving 5 bases of the junction unmatched. This CDR3 spans 17 amino acids. The CDR3 spells CASSPGGRSSYNSPLHF. CDR3 in DNA: TGCGCCAGCAGCCCAGGGGGCCGGAGCTCCTATAATTCACCCCTCCACTTT.

The V gene is TRBV5-1, the J gene TRBJ2-4; 11 bases match TRBD2. Germline V gene lookup returns CDR1 SGHRS and CDR2 YFSETQ. The CDR3 sequence is 15 residues long. With 3 bases clipped from V and 9 bases from J, the junction kept 8 bases outside the gene matches. In DNA form, the CDR3 reads TGCGCCAGCAGCTATCTAGCGGGGGGTGGGAGCATTCAGTACTTC. Translation: CASSYLAGGGSIQYF. Full variable domain (remainder filled in from reference TRBV5-1 and TRBJ2-4): KAGVTQTPRYLIKTRGQQVTLSCSPISGHRSVSWYQQTPGQGLQFLFEYFSETQRNKGNFPGRFSGRQFSNSRSEMNVSTLELGDSALYLCASSYLAGGGSIQYFGAGTRLSVL.

V usage is TRBV7-2 and J usage is TRBJ2-7; weak D call: TRBD2 (5 bases). Trimming took 5 bases from V and 1 from J, leaving 15 bases between them. In germline, CDR1 is SGHTA, CDR2 FQGNSA. This CDR3 has 15 amino acids. The CDR3 sequence is CASSDGGPPSYEQYF. The CDR3 nucleotides read TGTGCCAGCAGCGATGGAGGTCCTCCATCCTACGAGCAGTACTTC.

In this sample, this clone turned up once. The genes are TRBV7-8 and TRBJ1-6; 8 nucleotides line up with TRBD1. CDR1 is SGHVS, CDR2 FQNEAQ, per germline. The CDR3 has 15 amino acids. With 5 bases clipped from V and 5 bases from J, the junction kept 5 bases outside the gene matches. For the CDR3, the DNA is TGTGCCAGCAGCCCCGGGACAGGAAATAATTCACCCCTCCACTTT. Its protein product is CASSPGTGNNSPLHF.

The chain has TRBV9 and TRBJ1-1; 8 bases map to TRBD1. This CDR3 region has 16 residues. V dropped 4 bases and J dropped 0; count of bases not matched to a gene: 8. Germline CDR1 SGDLS, CDR2 YYNGEE. The CDR3 sequence: CASSPRQGALNTEAFF. CDR3 in DNA: TGTGCCAGCAGCCCTCGTCAGGGGGCTTTGAACACTGAAGCTTTCTTT.

J is TRBJ2-7 and V is TRBV7-3, with 9 bases fitting TRBD1. The J segment lost 3 bases and the V segment lost 4 bases, leaving 4 bases of the junction unmatched. Per germline, CDR1 SGHTA and CDR2 FQGTGA. The CDR3 loop spans 14 amino acids. CDR3 sequence: CASSSGQGLYEQYF. Written as DNA, the CDR3 is TGTGCCAGCAGCTCGGGACAGGGCCTCTACGAGCAGTACTTC.

This sequence joins TRBV30 and TRBJ1-1, with 10 positions matching TRBD1. There are 16 residues in the CDR3. Germline CDR1 is GTSNPN and CDR2 is SVGIG (reference sequence). Trimming removed 8 bases from V and 1 base from J; junction bases left unmatched: 13. The CDR3 loop is CATKPGQGLGNTEAFF. The CDR3 nucleotides read TGTGCCACAAAGCCGGGACAGGGGTTAGGGAACACTGAAGCTTTCTTT.

This rearrangement joins TRBV7-3 to TRBJ2-5, with a possible D match to TRBD2 (5 bases). With 7 bases removed from V and 4 bases from J, the gap between germline ends came to 13 bases. The germline gives CDR1 SGHTA, CDR2 FQGTGA. There are 13 residues in the CDR3. CDR3 in DNA: TGTGCCAGCACCTCTCCCGGGGTAGAGACCCAGTACTTC. Translating gives CASTSPGVETQYF.

This clone was seen more than once but under ten times. This rearrangement joins TRBV6-4 to TRBJ2-2, with a weak D call TRBD1 (5 bases). CDR1 and CDR2 from the germline V gene are MRHNA and SNTAGT. CDR3 size: 17 residues. V dropped 2 bases and J dropped 6 bases, with 19 bases sitting between them. The CDR3 loop is CASSDPQGDEIAGELFF. In DNA, the CDR3 is TGTGCCAGCAGTGACCCGCAGGGTGACGAGATTGCCGGGGAGCTGTTTTTT.

This CDR3 is CASGFEGGYTF. In DNA form, the CDR3 reads TGTGCTAGTGGTTTTGAGGGTGGCTACACCTTC. The chain joins TRBV12-5 to TRBJ1-2; D ambiguous. The germline gives CDR1 LGHNT, CDR2 FRNRAP. Trimming took off 3 bases at V and 7 bases at J, with 6 bases between the two ends. The CDR3 extends over 11 amino acids.

The chain is built from TRBV6-1 and TRBJ1-4; possibly TRBD1 for D (5 bases). Germline-derived CDR1 and CDR2 are MNHNS and SASEGT. With 7 bases removed from V and 7 bases from J, the gap between germline ends came to 19 bases. This CDR3 comprises 15 residues. The CDR3 DNA is TGTGCCAGCATAACCACAGGACTAGGAGGTGAAAAACTGTTTTTT. Translating it yields CASITTGLGGEKLFF.